This TCR beta chain was identified during a study of CD8+CD57+ T cells in acquired aplastic anemia. As for the study in general: CD4+ and CD8+ cells, once sorted, gave DNA averaging approximately 3 ug.

General study points: Comparison of patients with controls identified approximately 28 shared CD8+ CDR3 sequences.

As regards this clonotype: Its matching antigen is unknown. One junction end does not reproduce the germline sequence, and a read error may be involved.

CDR3 and TCR beta VDJ profiling relied on a genomic DNA template. A single record per CDR3 protein comes from TCRdb applying MiXCR to the reads. The data contain 400,000 to 450,000 distinct CDR3 sequences, 65% to 75% of them singletons. This TCR derives from a human donor in good health, serving as a control. The sample comprised sorted CD4+, CD8+, or CD8+CD57+ T cells (not recorded which) from PBMCs.

The CDR3 DNA follows: TGTGCCAGCAGCTTGGAACCGAGTCTCAATCAGCCCCAGTTT. This gives the protein CASSLEPSLNQPQF. V gene TRBV7-2 combines with J gene TRBJ2-3; D not certain. CDR3 length equals 14 residues. Germline lookup yields CDR1 SGHTA and CDR2 FQGNSA.